Listed here are 25 T cell receptor beta chains from one sample, sequenced in a study of OX40 agonist ivuxolimab in advanced cancers. TCRdb's copy holds only in-frame clones and misses some; the assay was immunoSEQ multiplex PCR. This table has about 38,000 clones, roughly nine tenths appearing once. This material consisted of CD4+ or CD8+ T cells sorted from blood, taken in a trial of the OX40 agonist ivuxolimab. All receptors derive from an adult with an advanced solid tumor such as melanoma, head and neck, liver or kidney cancer.

The DNA for the CDR3 is TGTGCCAGCAGTGAAGCGGTCCGGGACAGTGCCTACGAGCAGTACTTC. As protein: CASSEAVRDSAYEQYF. V usage is TRBV6-1 and J usage is TRBJ2-7, with 7 nucleotides matching TRBD1. The V and J ends lost 0 bases and 2 bases, in that order; junction bases with no gene match: 7. This CDR3 is 16 amino acids long. Germline CDR1 MNHNS, CDR2 SASEGT.

The chain joins TRBV7-6 to TRBJ1-4, with D perhaps matching TRBD1 (6 bases). V lost 0 bases and J lost 7, with 12 bases in between. Germline CDR1 is SGHVS and CDR2 is FNYEAQ. The CDR3 is 15 amino acids. CDR3 sequence reads: CASSLASRGSEKLFF. The CDR3, as DNA: TGTGCCAGCAGCTTAGCGTCCAGGGGTAGTGAAAAACTGTTTTTT.

The chain employs TRBV2 and TRBJ2-7, with D maybe TRBD1 (6 bases). V lost 3 bases, J lost 3 bases, and 18 bases lay in between. This CDR3 comprises 16 residues. Germline-derived CDR1 and CDR2 are SNHLY and FYNNEI. CDR3 protein: CASSEGTGSFYYEQYF. In nucleotides, the CDR3 is TGTGCCAGCAGTGAGGGAACAGGGTCTTTTTACTACGAGCAGTACTTC.

The chain uses TRBV6-5 and TRBJ2-3; unclear D gene. The CDR3 loop spans 15 amino acids. Per germline, CDR1 MNHEY and CDR2 SVGAGI. The V end lost 0 bases, the J end lost 4 bases, and 11 bases lay between the germline ends. DNA for the CDR3: TGTGCCAGCAGTTACTCAACGACCGGGCCAGATACGCAGTATTTT. It yields the protein CASSYSTTGPDTQYF.

The rearrangement links TRBV7-9 to TRBJ1-4, with D perhaps TRBD1 (6 bases). Germline V gives CDR1 SEHNR, CDR2 FQNEAQ (reference sequence). The CDR3 extends over 16 amino acids. Deletions cut 3 bases from V and 1 base from J, with 12 bases between. The CDR3 DNA follows: TGTGCCAGCAGCTTCCCGCAGGGACAAACTAATGAAAAACTGTTTTTT. This sequence encodes CASSFPQGQTNEKLFF.

The V call is TRBV4-1, the J call TRBJ2-1; TRBD1 aligns across 7 bases. The CDR3 has 15 amino acids. Germline V lookup: CDR1 MGHRA, CDR2 YSYEKL. The trim removed 0 bases at V and 4 bases at J, leaving 3 bases unmatched. The DNA of the CDR3 is TGCGCCAGCAGCCAAGAAGGGGGCGGGTACAATGAGCAGTTCTTC. Protein sequence: CASSQEGGGYNEQFF.

The chain links TRBV5-6 to TRBJ2-7; D remains ambiguous. This CDR3 has 13 amino acids. Germline lookup yields CDR1 SGHDT and CDR2 YYEEEE. The ends were cut back, 1 base at V and 2 bases at J, with 7 bases in the middle. The CDR3 nucleotides read TGTGCCAGCAGCTTGAGGCAGGCCTACGAGCAGTACTTC. Its protein product is CASSLRQAYEQYF.

The chain links TRBV2 to TRBJ2-7; 7 positions agree with TRBD1. The CDR3 sequence is 16 residues long. Germline trimming cut 6 bases from V and 1 base from J; bases unmatched to any gene: 12. CDR1 and CDR2 (germline): SNHLY, FYNNEI. The CDR3 coding sequence is TGTGCCAGCAGAGTAAGACAGGGATCTATTTCCTACGAGCAGTACTTC. This sequence encodes CASRVRQGSISYEQYF. Full variable domain (rest looked up from reference TRBV2 and TRBJ2-7): EPEVTQTPSHQVTQMGQEVILRCVPISNHLYFYWYRQILGQKVEFLVSFYNNEISEKSEIFDDQFSVERPDGSNFTLKIRSTKLEDSAMYFCASRVRQGSISYEQYFGPGTRLTVT.

The J gene is TRBJ1-3, the V gene TRBV2; no clear D. The CDR3 spans 16 residues. The V gene's germline CDR1 is SNHLY and CDR2 FYNNEI. V lost 2 bases, J lost 0 bases, and 11 bases lay in between. The CDR3 here is CASSESHLGSGNTIYF. The CDR3 bases are TGTGCCAGCAGTGAATCCCATCTGGGCTCTGGAAACACCATATATTTT.

The chain recombines TRBV30 with TRBJ2-5; 8 bases fit TRBD2. The CDR3 is 15 residues long. The V segment lost 2 bases and the J segment 0 bases; nucleotides outside the gene matches: 5. The germline CDR1 and CDR2 sequences are GTSNPN and SVGIG (reference sequence). This CDR3 reads CAWSRLAPNQETQYF. CDR3 sequence (DNA): TGTGCCTGGAGTCGACTAGCGCCAAACCAAGAGACCCAGTACTTC.

The V and J genes are TRBV5-1 and TRBJ1-1; D may be TRBD1 (5 bases). Germline values: CDR1 SGHRS, CDR2 YFSETQ. The CDR3 covers 14 residues. V was trimmed by 3 bases and J by 1 base, leaving 10 bases between them. The CDR3 DNA sequence: TGCGCCAGCAGCTGGGAAGGGGCGAACACTGAAGCTTTCTTT. Its translation is CASSWEGANTEAFF.

V and J are TRBV28 and TRBJ2-7; perhaps TRBD1 as D (6 bases). The germline V gene has CDR1 MDHEN and CDR2 SYDVKM. The ends were cut back, 6 bases at V and 2 bases at J, with 17 bases in the middle. The CDR3 spans 15 residues. In DNA form, the CDR3 reads TGTGCCAGCAGGCAGACCGGGACACCTACCTACGAGCAGTACTTC. This codes for CASRQTGTPTYEQYF.

The rearrangement links TRBV7-6 to TRBJ1-1; D unclear. This CDR3 is built from 13 residues. The germline V and J ends were trimmed by 1 base and 8 bases, with 11 bases remaining between them. Germline values: CDR1 SGHVS, CDR2 FNYEAQ. The CDR3 loop reads CASSLGQQYEAFF. The CDR3 region has the DNA TGTGCCAGCAGCTTAGGTCAGCAGTACGAAGCTTTCTTT.

The chain combines TRBV7-2 with TRBJ2-7, with 8 bases lining up with TRBD2. Germline V gene sequence: CDR1 SGHTA, CDR2 FQGNSA. The CDR3 extends over 13 amino acids. Unmatched junction bases numbered 4, after V lost 7 bases and J lost 2 bases. The DNA for the CDR3 is TGTGCCAGCACCCTCGGGGGGGCCTACGAGCAGTACTTC. It yields the protein CASTLGGAYEQYF.

The V gene is TRBV19, the J gene TRBJ1-5; D is uncertain. This CDR3 has 14 amino acids. CDR1 and CDR2 from the germline V gene are LNHDA and SQIVND (reference sequence). Deletions cut 3 bases from V and 0 bases from J, with 6 bases between. The CDR3 sequence: CASSIGDSNQPQHF. CDR3 bases: TGTGCCAGTAGTATCGGGGATAGCAATCAGCCCCAGCATTTT.

The chain uses TRBV10-3 and TRBJ2-7, with 8 nucleotides matching TRBD1. This CDR3 is 19 amino acids long. The V gene's germline CDR1 is ENHRY and CDR2 SYGVKD. The V segment lost 0 bases and the J segment 3 bases; nucleotides outside the gene matches: 16. The CDR3 sequence: CAISESRDRPQFKYYEQYF. The CDR3 region has the DNA TGTGCCATCAGTGAGTCGCGGGACAGGCCTCAATTTAAATACTACGAGCAGTACTTC.

The V and J genes are TRBV4-3 and TRBJ2-2; D is tentatively TRBD1 or TRBD2 (5 bases each). The germline V gene encodes CDR1 LGHNA and CDR2 YSLEER. The ends were cut back, 2 bases at V and 1 base at J, with 14 bases in the middle. The CDR3 loop spans 17 amino acids. CDR3 residues: CASSQPGRLENTGELFF. As DNA, the CDR3 is TGCGCCAGCAGCCAACCGGGACGGCTTGAGAACACCGGGGAGCTGTTTTTT.

For the CDR3, the DNA is TGTGCCAGCAGCCAAGGTTGGAGAACTCCCTACGAGCAGTACTTC. Translated: CASSQGWRTPYEQYF. V is TRBV14 and J is TRBJ2-7; D call uncertain. The CDR3 runs to 15 residues. Germline V CDR1 and CDR2: SGHDN, FVKESK. The V end lost 1 base, the J end lost 2 bases, and 12 bases lay between the germline ends.

The chain has TRBV21-1 and TRBJ1-6; the listed D gene, TRBD1, was not tested against the DNA. TRBV21-1 is recorded as a pseudogene. The CDR3 sequence is 16 residues long. The CDR3 protein is CASSKEGASVDSPLHF. DNA for the CDR3: TGTGCCAGCAGCAAAGAAGGGGCCAGCGTGGATTCACCCCTCCACTTT.

This clone has a single count. The chain recombines TRBV27 with TRBJ2-5, with TRBD2 matching 12 bases. The V segment lost 5 bases and the J segment 5 bases; nucleotides outside the gene matches: 9. This CDR3 region has 16 residues. Germline values: CDR1 MNHEY, CDR2 SMNVEV (reference sequence). This CDR3 is CASSLGTSGRRETQYF. CDR3 DNA sequence: TGTGCCAGCAGTCTCGGGACTAGCGGGCGCCGGGAGACCCAGTACTTC.

The V gene is TRBV5-6, the J gene TRBJ2-2; 7 bases fit TRBD1. Germline values: CDR1 SGHDT, CDR2 YYEEEE. The V segment lost 4 bases and the J segment 5 bases; nucleotides outside the gene matches: 5. The CDR3 contains 14 residues. The CDR3 DNA is TGTGCCAGCAGCGGGCCAGGGGGAACCGGGGAGCTGTTTTTT. It is translated as CASSGPGGTGELFF.

The V gene is TRBV9, the J gene TRBJ2-2, with 8 bases aligning to TRBD1. This CDR3 region has 16 residues. The J segment lost 6 bases and the V segment lost 3 bases, leaving 10 bases of the junction unmatched. CDR1 and CDR2 from the germline V gene are SGDLS and YYNGEE. In DNA form, the CDR3 reads TGTGCCAGCAGCGCTGGACAGGGAGTAGGTCCCGGGGAGCTGTTTTTT. Translation: CASSAGQGVGPGELFF. Filled out from reference TRBV9 and TRBJ2-2, the complete variable domain reads DSGVTQTPKHLITATGQRVTLRCSPRSGDLSVYWYQQSLDQGLQFLIQYYNGEERAKGNILERFSAQQFPDLHSELNLSSLELGDSALYFCASSAGQGVGPGELFFGEGSRLTVL.

Comment on this clone: Other DNA sequences within the sample encode an identical CDR3. This sequence joins TRBV9 and TRBJ1-4, with TRBD1 identical over 7 bases. CDR1 is SGDLS, CDR2 YYNGEE, per germline. J was trimmed by 4 bases and V by 0 bases; bases with no gene match: 3. The CDR3 consists of 15 residues. The CDR3 sequence: CASSVDGTVNEKLFF. The CDR3 DNA sequence: TGTGCCAGCAGCGTAGATGGGACAGTTAATGAAAAACTGTTTTTT.

V gene TRBV4-2 combines with J gene TRBJ2-5; D is tentatively TRBD1 or TRBD2 (5 bases each). Trimming stripped 2 bases from V and 5 bases from J, with 12 bases between. Germline-derived CDR1 and CDR2 are LGHNA and YNFKEQ. This CDR3 contains 14 residues. The CDR3 sequence: CASSQPGARETQYF. CDR3 DNA sequence: TGTGCCAGCAGCCAACCCGGGGCCAGGGAGACCCAGTACTTC.

The V call is TRBV9, the J call TRBJ2-1; no reliable D call. The CDR3 contains 16 residues. Trimming stripped 0 bases from V and 2 bases from J, with 12 bases between. In germline, CDR1 is SGDLS, CDR2 YYNGEE. The CDR3 bases are TGTGCCAGCAGCGTAGAAAACAGCCTTGCCTACAATGAGCAGTTCTTC. This encodes CASSVENSLAYNEQFF.